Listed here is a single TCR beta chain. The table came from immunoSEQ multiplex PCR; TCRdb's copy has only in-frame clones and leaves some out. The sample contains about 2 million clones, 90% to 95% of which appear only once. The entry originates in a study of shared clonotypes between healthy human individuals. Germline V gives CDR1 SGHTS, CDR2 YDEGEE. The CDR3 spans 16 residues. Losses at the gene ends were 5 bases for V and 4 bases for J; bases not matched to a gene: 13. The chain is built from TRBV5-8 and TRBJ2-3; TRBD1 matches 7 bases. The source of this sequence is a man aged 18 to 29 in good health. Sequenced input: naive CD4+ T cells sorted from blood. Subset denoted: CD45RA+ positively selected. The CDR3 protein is CASRLTGRRQADTQYF. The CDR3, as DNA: TGTGCCAGCAGGCTGACAGGGCGGCGGCAGGCAGATACGCAGTATTTT.